The next 20 T cell receptor beta chains were all read from a single sample in a study of molecular identifiers for immune sequencing clone quantification. TCRdb itself ran the PCR reads through MiXCR, one entry per CDR3 protein. The table has about 640,000 distinct CDR3 sequences, less than 20% seen once; the top ten hold approximately 0.9%. The source material was naive CD8+ T cells from blood, with Jurkat cell RNA spiked in. Specified subset: FACS-sorted CD8+CD4-CCR7+CD45RA+ naive T cells. Source of these receptors: a human donor in good health. Some libraries in this study had Jurkat cell RNA spiked in.

This clonotype was counted a few times. The chain carries TRBV5-8 and TRBJ2-1; tentative D call: TRBD1 (6 bases). This CDR3 has 14 residues. The V and J ends lost 1 base and 9 bases respectively, with 14 bases between them. Germline CDR1 reads SGHTS; CDR2 reads YDEGEE. The CDR3 bases are TGTGCCAGCAGCTTGACAGGGCAACAGGTTGAGCAGTTCTTC. Residues: CASSLTGQQVEQFF.

This clonotype was detected many times. The V call is TRBV27, the J call TRBJ2-2; no reliable D call. Between the trimmed V and J ends, which lost 3 bases and 6 bases, there was a span of 8 bases. Germline CDR1 is MNHEY and CDR2 is SMNVEV (reference sequence). The CDR3 spans 13 residues. This CDR3 is CASSLVIAGELFF. The CDR3 DNA follows: TGTGCCAGCAGTTTGGTTATTGCCGGGGAGCTGTTTTTT.

This clonotype was recorded many times. The chain carries TRBV30 and TRBJ1-1, with D uncertain. This CDR3 is built from 17 residues. V was trimmed by 1 base and J by 0 bases, leaving 18 bases between them. The germline V gene encodes CDR1 GTSNPN and CDR2 SVGIG (reference sequence). The CDR3 bases are TGTGCCTGGAGTGAATACCCCCTCCAGACCATGAACACTGAAGCTTTCTTT. Amino acid sequence: CAWSEYPLQTMNTEAFF.

This clonotype was observed at least ten times. This chain joins TRBV5-6 and TRBJ2-6; D perhaps matches TRBD2 (6 bases). The V end lost 10 bases, the J end lost 0 bases, and 17 bases lay between the germline ends. The germline V gene encodes CDR1 SGHDT and CDR2 YYEEEE. The CDR3 runs to 16 residues. CDR3: CAGSGGWVSGANVLTF. Written as DNA, the CDR3 is TGTGCCGGATCCGGGGGTTGGGTCTCTGGGGCCAACGTCCTGACTTTC.

This clonotype was found many times. The chain combines TRBV6-2 or TRBV6-3 with TRBJ2-5; D not resolved. Germline CDR1 is MNHEY and CDR2 is SVGEGT. This CDR3 has 16 residues. Between the trimmed V and J ends, which lost 5 bases and 3 bases, there was a span of 19 bases. CDR3 DNA sequence: TGTGCCAGCAGTAACCTCCTACATCGAATCAAAGAGACCCAGTACTTC. It yields the protein CASSNLLHRIKETQYF.

The V call is TRBV28, the J call TRBJ2-3; D is unclear. CDR1 MDHEN and CDR2 SYDVKM come from the germline V gene. This CDR3 is 16 amino acids long. V lost 6 bases and J 6 bases, leaving 22 bases between the germline ends. CDR3 in DNA: TGTGCCAGCAGAACGGTTCTGAAATCCCTGGCGGATACGCAGTATTTT. Protein product: CASRTVLKSLADTQYF.

A few counts support this clonotype. This sequence joins TRBV19 and TRBJ2-1; D gene unclear. Per the germline V gene, CDR1 is LNHDA and CDR2 is SQIVND (reference sequence). Deletions cut 5 bases from V and 4 bases from J, with 12 bases between. The CDR3 length is 14 residues. This CDR3 reads CASSEARQYNEQFF. DNA for the CDR3: TGTGCCAGTAGTGAGGCCCGGCAATACAATGAGCAGTTCTTC.

J is TRBJ2-5 and V is TRBV13, with D perhaps assigned TRBD1 or TRBD2 (5 bases each). Germline V gives CDR1 PRHDT, CDR2 FYEKMQ (reference sequence). This CDR3 comprises 13 residues. With 5 bases removed from V and 5 bases from J, the gap between germline ends came to 12 bases. Here the CDR3 reads CASSPLGTETQYF. In nucleotides, the CDR3 is TGTGCCAGCAGCCCCCTGGGGACGGAGACCCAGTACTTC.

This clonotype was seen many times. The CDR3 nucleotides are TGTGCCAGCGGGACTAGCGCCGTGTCTCCCGAGACCCAGTACTTC. Translation: CASGTSAVSPETQYF. The chain couples TRBV2 to TRBJ2-5, with TRBD2 matching 10 bases. CDR3 length: 15 residues. CDR1 and CDR2 from the germline V gene are SNHLY and FYNNEI. V was clipped by 8 bases and J by 5 bases; unmatched bases: 11.

The sample holds a few counts of this clonotype. The CDR3 is CASSQVYHEQFF. DNA for the CDR3: TGTGCCAGCAGCCAAGTGTATCATGAGCAGTTCTTC. This rearrangement joins TRBV3-1 to TRBJ2-1, with D unclear. Germline CDR1 and CDR2: LGHDT and YNNKEL (reference sequence). V lost 1 base and J lost 8, with 6 bases in between. The CDR3 is made up of 12 amino acids.

A note on this clonotype: One end of the junction fails to match germline, which may point to a read error. The chain links TRBV27 to TRBJ2-7; D ambiguous. This CDR3 is 13 amino acids long. Germline V gene data show CDR1 as MNHEY and CDR2 as SMNVEV (reference sequence). In nucleotides, the CDR3 is TGTGCCAGCAGTTTCAGGAGCTCCTACGAGCGGTACTTC. It translates to CASSFRSSYERYF.

Many counts were recorded for this clonotype. This sequence joins TRBV3-1 and TRBJ2-5; 9 nucleotides agree with TRBD2. The CDR3 has 16 amino acids. Germline V gene lookup returns CDR1 LGHDT and CDR2 YNNKEL (reference sequence). J was trimmed by 2 bases and V by 1 base; bases with no gene match: 5. CDR3 in amino acids: CASSQVSSGAQETQYF. DNA for the CDR3: TGTGCCAGCAGCCAAGTGTCTAGCGGGGCGCAAGAGACCCAGTACTTC.

The sample holds many counts of this clonotype. As DNA, the CDR3 is TGCAGTGCTAGAGATCTTGCAGGAGGGACTGAAGCTTTCTTT. Translated, it gives CSARDLAGGTEAFF. The chain recombines TRBV20-1 with TRBJ1-1; the D is unclear. The V and J ends lost 0 bases and 5 bases respectively, with 13 bases between them. CDR1 is DFQATT, CDR2 SNEGSKA, per germline (reference sequence). The CDR3 extends over 14 amino acids.

This clonotype was detected ten times or more. The chain joins TRBV27 to TRBJ2-7; D is uncertain. The length of the CDR3 is 15 residues. The V end was cut by 5 bases, the J end by 1 base, with 15 bases between. Germline V CDR1 and CDR2: MNHEY, SMNVEV (reference sequence). This chain's CDR3 is CASSPQAQPSYEQYF. CDR3 DNA: TGTGCCAGCAGTCCTCAGGCCCAACCTTCCTACGAGCAGTACTTC.

In its sample, this clonotype was seen many times. This rearrangement joins TRBV30 to TRBJ2-6; D is unresolved. CDR1 is GTSNPN and CDR2 is SVGIG in the germline V gene (reference sequence). This CDR3 is 14 amino acids long. Deletions cut 2 bases from V and 2 bases from J, with 7 bases between. As DNA, the CDR3 is TGTGCCTGGAGTCGGGCTCCTGGGGCCAACGTCCTGACTTTC. Protein: CAWSRAPGANVLTF.

About this clonotype: This may come from a read error, since a much larger clone is one base off. The CDR3: CASSSDSGNTEALF. Here the CDR3 DNA reads TGTGCCAGCAGCTCGGACAGCGGTAACACTGAAGCTCTCTTT. The chain combines TRBV7-9 with TRBJ1-1, with a possible D match to TRBD1 (6 bases). There are 14 residues in the CDR3. In germline, CDR1 is SEHNR, CDR2 FQNEAQ (reference sequence). Supplemented by reference TRBV7-9 and TRBJ1-1, the full variable domain reads DTGVSQNPRHKITKRGQNVTFRCDPISEHNRLYWYRQTLGQGPEFLTYFQNEAQLEKSRLLSDRFSAERPKGSFSTLEIQRTEQGDSAMYLCASSSDSGNTEALFGQGTRLTVV.

This clonotype was seen a few times. The junction does not match germline at one end; this may be a read error. This rearrangement joins TRBV28 to TRBJ2-7, with 7 bases identical to TRBD2. The CDR3 length is 15 residues. CDR1 MDHEN and CDR2 SYDVKM come from the germline V gene. The CDR3 DNA follows: TGTGCCAGCAGTCCGACTTGGGACTACTCCTACGAGCGGTACTTC. It codes for CASSPTWDYSYERYF.

On this clonotype itself: The junction differs from germline at one of its ends, possibly a read error. The genes are TRBV10-2 and TRBJ2-3; tentative D call: TRBD2 (6 bases). Per germline, CDR1 WSHSY and CDR2 SAAADI. The CDR3 runs 17 residues. The CDR3 sequence: CASSVGPPGDGTDPQYF. CDR3 nucleotides: TGCGCCAGCAGCGTTGGTCCGCCGGGGGATGGAACAGATCCGCAGTATTTT.

CDR3 sequence: CASSRTSGGDEQFF. The CDR3 nucleotides read TGTGCCAGTAGTAGGACTAGCGGGGGGGATGAGCAGTTCTTC. The chain uses TRBV19 and TRBJ2-1; 15 positions match TRBD2. Germline-derived CDR1 and CDR2 are LNHDA and SQIVND (reference sequence). The CDR3 spans 14 residues. The trim removed 4 bases at V and 8 bases at J, leaving 0 bases unmatched.

Worth noting for this clonotype: This sequence may be a read error, since a much larger clone differs from it by one base. J is TRBJ2-2 and V is TRBV7-9; D might be TRBD1 (5 bases). The germline V and J ends were trimmed by 5 bases and 6 bases, with 19 bases remaining between them. Germline CDR1 SEHNR, CDR2 FQNEAQ (reference sequence). This CDR3 spans 16 amino acids. The CDR3 sequence: CASSPIRQTVAGELFF. In nucleotides, the CDR3 is TGTGCCAGCAGCCCGATTCGACAGACCGTCGCCGGGGAGCTGTTTTTT.